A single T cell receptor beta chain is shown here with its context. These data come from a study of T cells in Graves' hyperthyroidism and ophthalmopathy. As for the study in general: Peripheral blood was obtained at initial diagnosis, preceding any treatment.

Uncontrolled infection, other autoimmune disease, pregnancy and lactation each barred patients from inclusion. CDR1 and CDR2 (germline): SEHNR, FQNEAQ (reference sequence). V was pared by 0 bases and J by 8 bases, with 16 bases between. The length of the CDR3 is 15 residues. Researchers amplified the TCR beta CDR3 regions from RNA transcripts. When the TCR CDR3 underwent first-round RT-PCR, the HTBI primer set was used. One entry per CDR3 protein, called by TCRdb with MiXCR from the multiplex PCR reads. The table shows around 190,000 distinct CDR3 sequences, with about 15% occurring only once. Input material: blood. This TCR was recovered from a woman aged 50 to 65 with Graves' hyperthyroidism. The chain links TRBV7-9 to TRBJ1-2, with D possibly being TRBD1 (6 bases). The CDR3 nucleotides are TGTGCCAGCAGCTTAGCGCCCGGGGGCAGGGGCGGCTACACCTTC. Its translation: CASSLAPGGRGGYTF. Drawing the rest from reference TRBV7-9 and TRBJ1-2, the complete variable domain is DTGVSQNPRHKITKRGQNVTFRCDPISEHNRLYWYRQTLGQGPEFLTYFQNEAQLEKSRLLSDRFSAERPKGSFSTLEIQRTEQGDSAMYLCASSLAPGGRGGYTFGSGTRLTVV.